This entry lists 17 T cell receptor beta chains sequenced from one sample in a study of tumor-infiltrating lymphocytes in primary liver carcinoma. Co-extracted RNA and DNA came from 20-30 mg of unsorted bulk tissue. The researchers produced TCR beta cDNA from 450 to 600 ng total RNA with a constant-region primer. Investigators got TCR beta libraries out of three nested multiplex PCR rounds, done with slightly modified ARM-PCR. TRBV1-TRBV30 forward primers paired with a C-beta reverse primer were used in the first two PCR rounds, which ran roughly 9 cycles each. Via MiXCR, TCRdb re-called the multiplex PCR reads, giving one row per CDR3 protein. The repertoire holds around 100,000 distinct CDR3 sequences, with about 67% as singletons. The sequencing input was liver tumor tissue from sampling region 2. The subset here: tumor region T2, inferior pole. These receptor sequences come from a woman aged 55-70 years with primary liver carcinoma and hepatitis B virus infection.

This clonotype was counted a few times. A much larger clone differs from this one at a single base, so this may be a read error. The genes are TRBV10-3 and TRBJ1-4, with unresolved D. This CDR3 is 13 amino acids long. Germline V CDR1 and CDR2: ENHRY, SYGVKD. As DNA, the CDR3 is TGTGCCATCGGTGAGTTTCCAGATGAAAAACTGTTTTTT. The encoded protein is CAIGEFPDEKLFF.

Concerning this clonotype itself: One end of the junction does not line up with germline, which may come from a read error. The chain couples TRBV30 to TRBJ2-2, with 11 bases lining up with TRBD2. CDR1 is GTSNPN and CDR2 is SVGIG in the germline V gene (reference sequence). CDR3 length: 17 amino acids. The CDR3 DNA reads as TGTGCCTGGAGTCGTCCCGAGACTAGCGGGGCCACCAGGGAGCTGTTTTTT. It codes for CAWSRPETSGATRELFF.

The chain carries TRBV7-8 and TRBJ2-3; 10 positions match TRBD1. This CDR3 spans 16 amino acids. With V trimmed by 9 bases and J by 7 bases, 16 bases remained unmatched. From germline, CDR1 is SGHVS and CDR2 FQNEAQ. CDR3 amino acids: CASSPSGTGVPNTQYF. The CDR3 coding sequence is TGTGCCAGTAGCCCATCCGGGACAGGGGTTCCAAATACGCAGTATTTT.

Details on this clonotype: A much larger clone lies one base from this, so it may be a read error. The genes are TRBV24-1 and TRBJ2-5; TRBD2 matches at 11 bases. Germline V CDR1 and CDR2: KGHDR, SFDVKD. J was trimmed by 7 bases and V by 2 bases; bases with no gene match: 11. This CDR3 comprises 17 residues. The CDR3 nucleotides are TGTGCCACCAGTGATTCCCAGACTAGCGGGATGTTAGGGACCCAGTACTTC. Amino acid sequence: CATSDSQTSGMLGTQYF.

Concerning this clonotype: Lacking the conserved final phenylalanine or tryptophan, this CDR3 likely reflects a read error. The V gene is TRBV7-8, the J gene TRBJ2-5, with D possibly matching TRBD1 (6 bases). Germline CDR1 SGHVS, CDR2 FQNEAQ. The CDR3 length is 15 residues. The DNA for the CDR3 is TGTGTCAGCAGCTTTTATGGACAGAGACAAGAGACCCAGTACTTA. This sequence encodes CVSSFYGQRQETQYL.

The rearrangement joins TRBV20-1 to TRBJ2-3, with a possible D match to TRBD1 (6 bases). CDR3 length equals 13 residues. Looked up from germline, CDR1 is DFQATT and CDR2 is SNEGSKA (reference sequence). Trimming took off 5 bases at V and 6 bases at J, with 15 bases between the two ends. As DNA, the CDR3 is TGCAGTGCTCCCCCCGGGACATGGGATACGCAGTATTTT. This encodes CSAPPGTWDTQYF.

Points on this clonotype: This could be a read error, since a much larger clone is one nucleotide away. The chain has TRBV28 and TRBJ1-5; the match to TRBD1 covers 9 bases. The V gene end was trimmed by 10 bases and the J gene end by 6 bases; junction bases not matched to a gene: 10. This CDR3 has 14 residues. CDR1 is MDHEN, CDR2 SYDVKM, per germline. The CDR3 DNA reads as TGTGCCAACAGATTGACAGGGGGAAGTCAGCCCCAGCATTTT. It encodes CANRLTGGSQPQHF.

The chain is built from TRBV5-1 and TRBJ2-6; D gene ambiguous. V was cut by 3 bases and J by 4 bases, with 11 bases left in between. From germline, CDR1 is SGHRS and CDR2 YFSETQ. The CDR3 consists of 15 residues. In nucleotides, the CDR3 is TGCGCCAGCAGCTGCACGACGAGGGGGGCCAACGTCCTGACTTTC. It translates to CASSCTTRGANVLTF.

This clonotype was seen just once. A much larger clone differs by one base, so this may be a read error. The chain's CDR3 is CASSLTAVANVLTF. The CDR3 DNA reads as TGCGCCAGCAGCTTGACAGCTGTGGCCAACGTCCTGACTTTC. J is TRBJ2-6 and V is TRBV5-1; D uncertain. CDR1 SGHRS and CDR2 YFSETQ come from the germline V gene. The CDR3 runs 14 residues. V was trimmed by 1 base and J by 6 bases, leaving 8 bases between them.

The chain employs TRBV28 and TRBJ1-1, with D possibly matching TRBD1 (6 bases). CDR1 is MDHEN, CDR2 SYDVKM, per germline. The CDR3 loop spans 14 amino acids. Between the trimmed V and J ends, which lost 2 bases and 3 bases, there was a span of 10 bases. DNA of the CDR3: TGTGCCAGCAGTTTAACAGGGAAGTACACTGAAGCTTTCTTT. Its protein product is CASSLTGKYTEAFF.

This chain uses TRBV6-6 with TRBJ1-4, with D possibly TRBD1 on 5 matching bases. Germline-derived CDR1 and CDR2 are MNHNY and SVGAGI (reference sequence). The CDR3 sequence is 15 residues long. V was shortened by 7 bases and J by 8 bases, with 20 bases between the two germline ends. The CDR3 DNA follows: TGTGCCAGCAACTACTCGGGACTAAAAAGAGAAAAACTGTTTTTT. Amino acids: CASNYSGLKREKLFF.

With respect to this clonotype: The junction departs from the called germline gene at one end, perhaps through a read error. The chain employs TRBV10-3 and TRBJ2-3, with D possibly TRBD2 on 6 matching bases. The CDR3 is 17 residues long. The germline CDR1 and CDR2 sequences are ENHRY and SYGVKD. The CDR3 bases are TGTGCAATCAGCCCAACGGCCGGGACGGGGGGCACAGATACGCAGTATTTT. Translating gives CAISPTAGTGGTDTQYF.

Regarding this clonotype: A junction end diverges from the germline sequence, so it may reflect a read error. CDR3 coding DNA: TGTGCCAACAGTTTTGGGGGTGGCAATGGCTACACCTTC. Residues: CANSFGGGNGYTF. The chain uses TRBV28 and TRBJ1-2, with a possible D match to TRBD1 (5 bases). CDR3 length equals 13 residues. The germline gives CDR1 MDHEN, CDR2 SYDVKM.

The genes are TRBV11-3 and TRBJ2-1; TRBD1 is a possible D gene (5 bases). Germline V gene lookup returns CDR1 SGHNT and CDR2 YENEEA. The V and J ends lost 3 bases and 3 bases respectively, with 18 bases between them. This CDR3 is 17 amino acids long. CDR3 region: CASSLGRGHICYNEQFF. The CDR3 DNA follows: TGTGCCAGCAGCTTGGGAAGGGGTCACATATGCTACAATGAGCAGTTCTTC.

Written as DNA, the CDR3 is TGTGCCAGCAGCCTGGGACAGGGTGGGGGTCGCGAGCAGTACTTC. Translation gives CASSLGQGGGREQYF. The V call is TRBV28, the J call TRBJ2-7; the match to TRBD1 covers 9 bases. The length of the CDR3 is 15 residues. With V trimmed by 6 bases and J by 6 bases, 12 bases remained unmatched. Looked up from germline, CDR1 is MDHEN and CDR2 is SYDVKM. The full variable domain, in which reference TRBV28 and TRBJ2-7 provide the parts outside the CDR3, is DVKVTQSSRYLVKRTGEKVFLECVQDMDHENMFWYRQDPGLGLRLIYFSYDVKMKEKGDIPEGYSVSREKKERFSLILESASTNQTSMYLCASSLGQGGGREQYFGPGTRLTVT.

Of note for this clonotype: Germline and junction disagree at one end, which may indicate a read error. The rearrangement joins TRBV6-2 or TRBV6-3 to TRBJ2-3; no firm D call. There are 13 residues in the CDR3. In germline, CDR1 is MNHEY, CDR2 SVGEGT. CDR3 sequence: CASCYPDVVTQYF. CDR3 in DNA: TGTGCCAGCTGTTACCCTGACGTGGTCACGCAGTATTTT.

About this clonotype: This may be a read error: a much more frequent sequence differs by one nucleotide. V is TRBV28 and J is TRBJ2-3; 9 nucleotides align to TRBD1. Germline V gene lookup returns CDR1 MDHEN and CDR2 SYDVKM. This CDR3 contains 15 residues. Trimming at V came to 8 bases and at J to 2 bases, leaving 8 bases not matched to a gene. Here the CDR3 reads CASGRTGANTDTQYF. As DNA, the CDR3 is TGTGCCAGCGGACGGACAGGGGCTAACACAGATACGCAGTATTTT.